This is a list of T cell receptor beta chains from one sample in a study of blood T cells in healthy people across ages. TCRdb independently ran MiXCR on the 5' RACE reads; one entry per CDR3 protein. Here the sample spans around 1.7 million distinct CDR3 sequences, 25% to 30% being singletons. Sequencing was done on a sample of blood. These TCRs come from a woman aged 25-40 years in good health. The CDR3 runs from the conserved cysteine through the conserved F or W. Fields, in order: clone size, J gene, CDR3 length, D gene, V gene, CDR3 DNA, CDR3 protein. A D gene is named only where the DNA matches it firmly. The size entry is marked missing in some rows and otherwise reads once, few, many or a size class.

abundance: NA
j_gene: TRBJ2-6
len: 17
d_gene: NA
v_gene: TRBV2
CDR3nt: TGTGCCAGCAGCCGGACAGTAGCGACTTCTGGGGCCAACGTCCTGACTTTC
CDR3aa: CASSRTVATSGANVLTF

abundance: NA
j_gene: TRBJ2-5
len: 11
d_gene: NA
v_gene: TRBV2
CDR3nt: TGTGCCAGCAGTGCCGCCCTTGAGCAGTACTTC
CDR3aa: CASSAALEQYF

abundance: few
j_gene: TRBJ1-2
len: 13
d_gene: NA
v_gene: TRBV3-1
CDR3nt: TGTGCCAGCAGCCAGGGGAGGGACACTGGCTACACCTTC
CDR3aa: CASSQGRDTGYTF

abundance: NA
j_gene: TRBJ2-5
len: 12
d_gene: NA
v_gene: TRBV7-6
CDR3nt: TGTGCCAGCAGCATCCAAGGGGGGACCCAGTACTTC
CDR3aa: CASSIQGGTQYF

abundance: many
j_gene: TRBJ2-1
len: 15
d_gene: TRBD1
v_gene: TRBV3-1
CDR3nt: TGTGCCAGCAGCCAAGATGGGACAGGGCTAGATGAGCAGTTCTTC
CDR3aa: CASSQDGTGLDEQFF

abundance: NA
j_gene: TRBJ1-2
len: 14
d_gene: TRBD1
v_gene: TRBV20-1
CDR3nt: TGCAGTGCGGGGCGACAGGGAGGATCCTATGGCTACACCTTC
CDR3aa: CSAGRQGGSYGYTF

abundance: NA
j_gene: TRBJ2-6
len: 18
d_gene: TRBD2
v_gene: TRBV7-2
CDR3nt: TGTGCCAGCAGATCCGGGACTAGCCTATTCTCTGGGGCCAACGTCCTGACTTTC
CDR3aa: CASRSGTSLFSGANVLTF

abundance: few
j_gene: TRBJ1-1
len: 14
d_gene: NA
v_gene: TRBV6-6
CDR3nt: TGTGCCAGCAGTTCCCCACAGGGATCCACTGAAGCTTTCTTT
CDR3aa: CASSSPQGSTEAFF

abundance: many
j_gene: TRBJ2-4
len: 14
d_gene: NA
v_gene: TRBV29-1
CDR3nt: TGCAGCGGACAAGATACGCTAGCCAAAAACATTCAGTACTTC
CDR3aa: CSGQDTLAKNIQYF

abundance: few
j_gene: TRBJ1-1
len: 11
d_gene: NA
v_gene: TRBV20-1
CDR3nt: TGCAGTGCTAGAGATGAAGGGGTCGCTTTCTTT
CDR3aa: CSARDEGVAFF

abundance: NA
j_gene: TRBJ2-2
len: 15
d_gene: NA
v_gene: TRBV7-2
CDR3nt: TGTGCCAGCAGCTTTAGTACTACGAACACCGGGGAGCTGTTTTTT
CDR3aa: CASSFSTTNTGELFF

abundance: NA
j_gene: TRBJ2-1
len: 20
d_gene: NA
v_gene: TRBV18
CDR3nt: TGTGCCAGCTCACCACCGGTGGGACTGACCTCCTTGCAGGGAATCAATGAGCAGTTCTTC
CDR3aa: CASSPPVGLTSLQGINEQFF

abundance: many
j_gene: TRBJ2-7
len: 13
d_gene: NA
v_gene: TRBV6-6
CDR3nt: TGTGCCAGCAGTAGGGTTTATGTCCACGAGCAGTACTTC
CDR3aa: CASSRVYVHEQYF

abundance: few
j_gene: TRBJ1-2
len: 13
d_gene: NA
v_gene: TRBV5-1
CDR3nt: TGCGCCAGCAGCTTTCAGAACGGGGATGGCTACACCTTC
CDR3aa: CASSFQNGDGYTF

abundance: NA
j_gene: TRBJ2-1
len: 14
d_gene: TRBD2
v_gene: TRBV20-1
CDR3nt: TGCAGTGCGCCCAGACTAGCGGGATGGGGGGAGCAGTTCTTC
CDR3aa: CSAPRLAGWGEQFF

abundance: many
j_gene: TRBJ2-6
len: 17
d_gene: TRBD1
v_gene: TRBV7-6
CDR3nt: TGTGCCAGCAGCTTAGAGACAGGGGGCTCTGGGGCCAACGTCCTGACTTTC
CDR3aa: CASSLETGGSGANVLTF

abundance: many
j_gene: TRBJ2-5
len: 13
d_gene: TRBD1
v_gene: TRBV20-1
CDR3nt: TGCAGTGCTAGGAACCAGGGGGAACAGACCCAGTACTTC
CDR3aa: CSARNQGEQTQYF

abundance: few
j_gene: TRBJ1-6
len: 16
d_gene: NA
v_gene: TRBV7-2
CDR3nt: TGTGCCAGCAGCTTAGCGCCAGGATTATCTGGTTCACCCCTCCACTTT
CDR3aa: CASSLAPGLSGSPLHF

abundance: few
j_gene: TRBJ2-3
len: 14
d_gene: NA
v_gene: TRBV9
CDR3nt: TGTGCCAGCAGCGTAGACCAGAGCACAGATACGCAGTATTTT
CDR3aa: CASSVDQSTDTQYF

abundance: few
j_gene: TRBJ2-7
len: 15
d_gene: NA
v_gene: TRBV11-2
CDR3nt: TGTGCCAGCAGGCCTGGGACAAGCCTGTCCTACGAGCAGTACTTC
CDR3aa: CASRPGTSLSYEQYF

abundance: few
j_gene: TRBJ1-4
len: 14
d_gene: NA
v_gene: TRBV3-1
CDR3nt: TGTGCCAGCAGCCAAGACCTGGGAGGGGAAAAACTGTTTTTT
CDR3aa: CASSQDLGGEKLFF

abundance: many
j_gene: TRBJ2-3
len: 14
d_gene: NA
v_gene: TRBV10-1
CDR3nt: TGCGCCAGCAGTGAGTATAGGGGCGCAGATACGCAGTATTTT
CDR3aa: CASSEYRGADTQYF

abundance: NA
j_gene: TRBJ2-7
len: 14
d_gene: NA
v_gene: TRBV2
CDR3nt: TGTGCCAGCAGGGGAGGACAGCCCTACAATGAGCAGTACTTC
CDR3aa: CASRGGQPYNEQYF

abundance: NA
j_gene: TRBJ1-1
len: 13
d_gene: NA
v_gene: TRBV13
CDR3nt: TGTGCCAGCAGCTTAACCGGGATGCCTGAAGCTTTCTTT
CDR3aa: CASSLTGMPEAFF

abundance: NA
j_gene: TRBJ1-5
len: 17
d_gene: TRBD1
v_gene: TRBV7-2
CDR3nt: TGTGCCAGCAGCTTAGTGGGACAGGGAAGGGCCAATCAGCCCCAGCATTTT
CDR3aa: CASSLVGQGRANQPQHF

abundance: few
j_gene: TRBJ1-5
len: 16
d_gene: TRBD1
v_gene: TRBV12-3/TRBV12-4
CDR3nt: TGTGCCAGCAGTTCTCAGGCAGGGGGTGGGAATCAGCCCCAGCATTTT
CDR3aa: CASSSQAGGGNQPQHF

abundance: few
j_gene: TRBJ1-3
len: 15
d_gene: NA
v_gene: TRBV28
CDR3nt: TGTGCCAGCAGTTTCTACGGGGCGACTGGAAACACCATATATTTT
CDR3aa: CASSFYGATGNTIYF

abundance: NA
j_gene: TRBJ1-1
len: 12
d_gene: NA
v_gene: TRBV12-3/TRBV12-4
CDR3nt: TGTGCCAGCAGTATGCTGAACACTGAAGCTTTCTTT
CDR3aa: CASSMLNTEAFF

abundance: many
j_gene: TRBJ2-7
len: 12
d_gene: NA
v_gene: TRBV12-3/TRBV12-4
CDR3nt: TGTGCCAGCAGTCCCATTCCCTACGAGCAGTACTTC
CDR3aa: CASSPIPYEQYF

abundance: few
j_gene: TRBJ1-2
len: 14
d_gene: NA
v_gene: TRBV15
CDR3nt: TGTGCCACCAGCAGAGAGACAGCGGACCCTGGCTACACCTTC
CDR3aa: CATSRETADPGYTF

abundance: NA
j_gene: TRBJ2-7
len: 12
d_gene: NA
v_gene: TRBV13
CDR3nt: TGTGCCAGCGGCTTAAGGGCAGGCGAGCAGTACTTC
CDR3aa: CASGLRAGEQYF

abundance: NA
j_gene: TRBJ2-1
len: 19
d_gene: TRBD2
v_gene: TRBV7-6
CDR3nt: TGTGCCAGCAGCCTAAGAATTGTCGGGACTAGCGGGGCGTACAATGAGCAGTTCTTC
CDR3aa: CASSLRIVGTSGAYNEQFF

abundance: many
j_gene: TRBJ2-6
len: 16
d_gene: NA
v_gene: TRBV9
CDR3nt: TGTGCCAGCAGCGTAAGCACAGTCTCTGGGGCCAACGTCCTGACTTTC
CDR3aa: CASSVSTVSGANVLTF

abundance: NA
j_gene: TRBJ2-2
len: 16
d_gene: NA
v_gene: TRBV6-6
CDR3nt: TGTGCCAGCAGTTACTCAACCGGGAGTAGAGGCGGGGAGCTGTTTTTT
CDR3aa: CASSYSTGSRGGELFF

abundance: few
j_gene: TRBJ1-6
len: 14
d_gene: NA
v_gene: TRBV7-9
CDR3nt: TGTGCCAGCAGCGTTAGGGGCGTTGGGTCACCCCTCCACTTT
CDR3aa: CASSVRGVGSPLHF

abundance: few
j_gene: TRBJ2-5
len: 15
d_gene: NA
v_gene: TRBV27
CDR3nt: TGTGCCAGCAAAGGGGCGGGGTCCGGACGAGAGACCCAGTACTTC
CDR3aa: CASKGAGSGRETQYF

abundance: few
j_gene: TRBJ2-5
len: 16
d_gene: NA
v_gene: TRBV7-8
CDR3nt: TGTGCCAGCAGCACCAGCCCCTTAGGGATCCAAGAGACCCAGTACTTC
CDR3aa: CASSTSPLGIQETQYF

abundance: once
j_gene: TRBJ2-2
len: 15
d_gene: TRBD1
v_gene: TRBV28
CDR3nt: TGTGCCAGCAGTTTCGGGACAGTCTACACCGGGGAGCTGTTTTTT
CDR3aa: CASSFGTVYTGELFF

abundance: NA
j_gene: TRBJ2-5
len: 15
d_gene: TRBD1
v_gene: TRBV28
CDR3nt: TGTGCCAGCAGTTCGATCCACAGGGGAAGGGAGACCCAGTACTTC
CDR3aa: CASSSIHRGRETQYF

abundance: few
j_gene: TRBJ2-7
len: 16
d_gene: TRBD1
v_gene: TRBV14
CDR3nt: TGTGCCAGCAGCCGGACCTCCGGGACAGGGCCCTACGAGCAGTACTTC
CDR3aa: CASSRTSGTGPYEQYF

abundance: NA
j_gene: TRBJ1-5
len: 16
d_gene: TRBD1
v_gene: TRBV20-1
CDR3nt: TGCAGTGCTAGCCGTGGACAGGGTTCAAGCAATCAGCCCCAGCATTTT
CDR3aa: CSASRGQGSSNQPQHF